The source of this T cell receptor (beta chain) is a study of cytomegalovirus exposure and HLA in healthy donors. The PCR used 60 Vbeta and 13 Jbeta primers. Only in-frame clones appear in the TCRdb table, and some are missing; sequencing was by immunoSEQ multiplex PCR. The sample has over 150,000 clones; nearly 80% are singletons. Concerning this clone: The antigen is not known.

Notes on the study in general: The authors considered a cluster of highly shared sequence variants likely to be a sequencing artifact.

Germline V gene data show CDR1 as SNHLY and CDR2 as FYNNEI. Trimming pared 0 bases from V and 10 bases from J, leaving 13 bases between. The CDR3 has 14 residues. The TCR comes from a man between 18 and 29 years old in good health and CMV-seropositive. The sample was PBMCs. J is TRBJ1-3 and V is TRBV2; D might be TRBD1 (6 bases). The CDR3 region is CASSEAGGARTIYF. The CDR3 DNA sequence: TGTGCCAGCAGTGAAGCAGGGGGTGCACGGACCATATATTTT.